This entry concerns a single T cell receptor (beta chain). The data originate from a study of blood T cell repertoires in COVID-19. Clones were read by immunoSEQ multiplex PCR, and TCRdb kept only the in-frame ones, dropping some. The profile shows 55,000 to 65,000 clones, just under 80% of them singletons. The CDR3 runs 13 residues. V lost 3 bases and J lost 7, with 16 bases in between. CDR1 GTSNPN and CDR2 SVGIG come from the germline V gene (reference sequence). The sequence was obtained from a human donor in a cohort sampled during active COVID-19. This chain joins TRBV30 and TRBJ2-7; D might be TRBD1 (6 bases). Sequencing was performed on peripheral blood. As DNA, the CDR3 is TGTGCCTGGAGCAGGGGTGGGCCTGGGGAGCAGTACTTC. Translating it yields CAWSRGGPGEQYF.